Sequencing of this TCR beta chain was carried out in a study of OX40 agonist ivuxolimab in advanced cancers. Study at large: The patients got ivuxolimab, which is an agonistic anti-OX40 (CD134) antibody. Patients undergoing dose escalation presented with hepatocellular carcinoma, melanoma, renal cell or head and neck cancer. Two cutaneous melanoma patients and one hepatocellular carcinoma patient, three in all, had partial responses.

The germline CDR1 and CDR2 sequences are SGDLS and YYNGEE. This CDR3 is 14 amino acids long. The V end lost 0 bases, the J end lost 6 bases, and 13 bases lay between the germline ends. Repertoires were generated with immunoSEQ multiplex PCR, while TCRdb's copy carries only in-frame clones and drops some. The sample lists about 120,000 clones; 80% to 90% were seen once. Autoimmune disease history or systemic immunosuppression disqualified patients. The sequencing used CD4+ or CD8+ T cells sorted from blood, collected in a trial of the OX40 agonist ivuxolimab. This clonotype was sampled from an adult with an advanced solid tumor such as melanoma, head and neck, liver or kidney cancer. The chain is built from TRBV9 and TRBJ2-7; D ambiguous. The CDR3 DNA follows: TGTGCCAGCAGCGTAGAAGGGTTTACGGGCGAGCAGTACTTC. Residues: CASSVEGFTGEQYF.